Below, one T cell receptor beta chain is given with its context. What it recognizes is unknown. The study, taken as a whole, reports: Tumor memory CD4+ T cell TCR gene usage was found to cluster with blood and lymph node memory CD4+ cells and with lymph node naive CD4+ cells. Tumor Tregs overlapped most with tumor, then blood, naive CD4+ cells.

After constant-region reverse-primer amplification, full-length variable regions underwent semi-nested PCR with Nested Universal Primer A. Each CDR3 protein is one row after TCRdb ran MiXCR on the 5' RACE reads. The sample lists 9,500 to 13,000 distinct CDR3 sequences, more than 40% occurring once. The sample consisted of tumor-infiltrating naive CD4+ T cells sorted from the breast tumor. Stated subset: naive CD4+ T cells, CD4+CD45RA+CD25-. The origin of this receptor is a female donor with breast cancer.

As DNA, the CDR3 is TGCAGTGCCCCAGGTGTCGACTACAAGCAGTACGTC. The encoded protein is CSAPGVDYKQYV. The chain joins TRBV20-1 to TRBJ2-7; weak D call: TRBD2 (5 bases). This CDR3 has 12 residues. Germline V gene data show CDR1 as DFQATT and CDR2 as SNEGSKA (reference sequence).